A selection of T cell receptor beta chains follows, all from one sample in a study of memory CD4+ T cells and cytomegalovirus serostatus. Produced via immunoSEQ multiplex PCR; TCRdb's table is partial and in-frame only. The data hold under 50,000 clones, with just under 80% observed a single time. Sequenced material: memory CD4+ T cells from blood. These receptors came from an adult in good health and CMV-seronegative. Each CDR3 is given with its conserved first and last residue.

v_gene	j_gene	CDR3aa
TRBV2	TRBJ1-6	CASSETIPPSPLHF
TRBV4-3	TRBJ1-2	CASSGGGGYTF
TRBV7-6	TRBJ1-2	CASSLRQGAYGYTF
TRBV25-1	TRBJ2-5	CASRRTGDQETQYF
TRBV5-1	TRBJ2-5	CASGESSGPETQYF
TRBV9	TRBJ1-1	CASRPGRNTEAFF
TRBV5-1	TRBJ2-2	CASSLGGGANTGELFF
TRBV5-6	TRBJ1-2	CASSLGGQGVYGYTF
TRBV7-2	TRBJ1-5	CASSSGQTTRQPQHF
TRBV13	TRBJ1-6	CASSRTGGMGGNSPLHF
TRBV7-2	TRBJ2-5	CASSSGLETQYF
TRBV11-1	TRBJ2-1	CASSLAGGHNEQFF
TRBV27	TRBJ1-5	CASSLGGSRNQPQHF
TRBV28	TRBJ1-1	CASRPGRMNTEAFF
TRBV19	TRBJ2-5	CASSTGAGGQETQYF
TRBV5-1	TRBJ2-5	CASAYGGSQETQYF
TRBV7-2	TRBJ1-5	CASSLSGIDQPQHF
TRBV16	TRBJ2-3	CASSQWSGSTDTQYF
TRBV5-5	TRBJ1-3	CASSTPQGAVGKRNTIYF
TRBV7-2	TRBJ2-1	CASSSGTSGVSEQFF